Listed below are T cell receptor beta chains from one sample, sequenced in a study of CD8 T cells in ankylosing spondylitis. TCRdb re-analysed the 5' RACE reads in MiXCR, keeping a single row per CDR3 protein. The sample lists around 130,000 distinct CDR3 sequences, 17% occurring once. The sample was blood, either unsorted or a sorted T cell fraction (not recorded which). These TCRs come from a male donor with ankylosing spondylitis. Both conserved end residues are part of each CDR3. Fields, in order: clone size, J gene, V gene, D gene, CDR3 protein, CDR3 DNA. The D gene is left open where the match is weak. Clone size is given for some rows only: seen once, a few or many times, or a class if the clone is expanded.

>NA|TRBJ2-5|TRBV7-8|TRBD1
CASRGGYSRETQYF
TGTGCCAGCAGAGGGGGCTATTCAAGAGAGACCCAGTACTTC
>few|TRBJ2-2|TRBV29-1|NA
CSVGDSGELFF
TGCAGCGTTGGCGACTCCGGGGAGCTGTTTTTT
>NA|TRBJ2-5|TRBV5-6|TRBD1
CASSGGTGTETQYF
TGTGCCAGCAGCGGTGGGACAGGGACTGAGACCCAGTACTTC
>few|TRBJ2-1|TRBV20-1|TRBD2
CSARGAGGGDGGIWQFF
TGCAGTGCTAGGGGGGCGGGAGGCGGGGATGGGGGAATATGGCAGTTCTTC
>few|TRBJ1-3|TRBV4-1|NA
CASSAMDFPNTIYF
TGCGCCAGCAGCGCAATGGATTTCCCGAACACCATATATTTT
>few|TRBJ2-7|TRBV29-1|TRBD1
CSVEGGTGPVYEQYF
TGCAGCGTTGAAGGGGGGACAGGCCCTGTGTACGAGCAGTACTTC
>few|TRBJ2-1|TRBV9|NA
CASSVGGEFNEQFF
TGTGCCAGCAGCGTCGGAGGGGAGTTCAATGAGCAGTTCTTC
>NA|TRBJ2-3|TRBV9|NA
CASSLTNVAQYF
TGTGCCAGCAGCTTGACAAACGTCGCGCAGTATTTT
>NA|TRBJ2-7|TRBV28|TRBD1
CASSPTGTGTYEQYF
TGTGCCAGCAGTCCGACCGGGACAGGGACCTACGAGCAGTACTTC
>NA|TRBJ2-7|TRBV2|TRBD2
CASNEGLAWEQYF
TGTGCCAGCAACGAGGGACTAGCTTGGGAGCAGTACTTC
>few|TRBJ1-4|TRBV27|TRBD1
CASSYRGLGEKLFF
TGTGCCAGCAGTTACAGGGGCTTAGGCGAAAAACTGTTTTTT
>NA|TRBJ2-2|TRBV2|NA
CASNKGWDTGELFF
TGTGCCAGCAATAAGGGGTGGGACACCGGGGAGCTGTTTTTT
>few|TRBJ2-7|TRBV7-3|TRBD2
CASSATSGSSKQYF
TGTGCCAGCAGCGCCACTAGCGGGAGTTCCAAGCAGTACTTC
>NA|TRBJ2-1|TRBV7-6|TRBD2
CASSQGTSWEEQFF
TGTGCCAGCAGCCAAGGGACTAGTTGGGAAGAGCAGTTCTTC
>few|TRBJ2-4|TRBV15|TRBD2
CATRGSGSLNIQYF
TGTGCCACCAGGGGCAGCGGGAGCTTAAACATTCAGTACTTC
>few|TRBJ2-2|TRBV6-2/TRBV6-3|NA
CASRYSRLGTGELFF
TGTGCCAGCAGATATTCTAGGCTTGGCACCGGGGAGCTGTTTTTT
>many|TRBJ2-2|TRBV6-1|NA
CASTPQETGELFF
TGTGCCAGTACTCCGCAGGAGACCGGGGAGCTGTTTTTT
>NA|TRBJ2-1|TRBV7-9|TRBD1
CASDPDRDHEQFF
TGTGCCAGCGACCCGGACAGGGATCATGAGCAGTTCTTC
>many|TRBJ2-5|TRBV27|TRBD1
CASSRDSLKTQYF
TGTGCCAGCAGCAGGGACAGCTTAAAGACCCAGTACTTC
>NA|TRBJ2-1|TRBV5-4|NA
CASSEERLLSSYNEQFF
TGTGCCAGCAGCGAGGAGAGATTGTTGAGCTCCTACAATGAGCAGTTCTTC
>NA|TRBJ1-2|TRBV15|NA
CATSKDSYGYTF
TGTGCCACCAGCAAGGACAGCTATGGCTACACCTTC
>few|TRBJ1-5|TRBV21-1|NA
CASSNRGDRGRSNQPQHF
TGTGCCAGCAGCAATCGGGGCGATCGCGGACGGAGCAATCAGCCCCAGCATTTT
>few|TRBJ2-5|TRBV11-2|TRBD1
CASSYQDREVVETQYF
TGTGCCAGCAGCTATCAGGACAGGGAGGTAGTGGAGACCCAGTACTTC
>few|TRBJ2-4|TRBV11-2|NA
CASSSVPVGILLAKNIQYF
TGTGCCAGCAGCTCCGTCCCGGTTGGGATTCTACTAGCCAAAAACATTCAGTACTTC
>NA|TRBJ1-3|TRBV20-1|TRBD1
CSATVTGEFRNTIYF
TGCAGCGCTACAGTGACAGGGGAATTTAGAAACACCATATATTTT
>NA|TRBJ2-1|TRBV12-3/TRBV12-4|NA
CASSFGSGLFF
TGTGCCAGCAGTTTTGGGTCCGGATTGTTCTTC
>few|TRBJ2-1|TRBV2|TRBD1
CASRGQGWTDEQFF
TGTGCCAGCAGGGGACAGGGGTGGACGGATGAGCAGTTCTTC
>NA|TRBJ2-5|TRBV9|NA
CASAPGASTNGGETQYF
TGTGCCAGCGCGCCGGGAGCGTCAACAAACGGGGGAGAGACCCAGTACTTC
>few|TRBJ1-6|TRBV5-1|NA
CASSPSTEVYNSPLHF
TGCGCCAGCAGCCCTTCCACGGAAGTCTATAATTCACCCCTCCACTTT
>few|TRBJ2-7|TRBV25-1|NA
CASSGLVGAPTYEQYF
TGTGCCAGCAGCGGGCTTGTTGGGGCCCCAACCTACGAGCAGTACTTC
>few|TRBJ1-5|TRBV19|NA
CASSIWQTSNQPQHF
TGTGCCAGTAGTATTTGGCAGACTAGCAATCAGCCCCAGCATTTT
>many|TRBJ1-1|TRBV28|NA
CASRSGWTEAFF
TGTGCCAGCAGGTCCGGTTGGACTGAAGCTTTCTTT
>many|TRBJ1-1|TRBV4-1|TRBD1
CASSQDPGTGGNTEAFF
TGCGCCAGCAGCCAAGACCCCGGGACAGGGGGCAACACTGAAGCTTTCTTT